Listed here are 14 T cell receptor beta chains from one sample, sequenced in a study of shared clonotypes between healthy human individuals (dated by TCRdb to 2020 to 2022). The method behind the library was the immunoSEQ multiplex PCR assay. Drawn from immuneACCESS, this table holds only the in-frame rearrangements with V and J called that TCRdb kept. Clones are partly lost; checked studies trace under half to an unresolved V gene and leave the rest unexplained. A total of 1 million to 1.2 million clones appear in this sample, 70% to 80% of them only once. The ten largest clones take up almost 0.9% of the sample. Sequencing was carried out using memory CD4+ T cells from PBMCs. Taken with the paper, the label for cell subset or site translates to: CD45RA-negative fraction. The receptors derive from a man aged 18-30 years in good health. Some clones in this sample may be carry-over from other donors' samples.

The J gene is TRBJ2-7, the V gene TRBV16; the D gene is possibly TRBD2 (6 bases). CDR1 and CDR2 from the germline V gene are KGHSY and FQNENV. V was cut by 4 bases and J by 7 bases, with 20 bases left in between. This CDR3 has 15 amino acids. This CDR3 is CASSPYGGVPLEQYF. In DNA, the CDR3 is TGTGCCAGCAGCCCCTACGGAGGGGTCCCCTTGGAGCAGTACTTC.

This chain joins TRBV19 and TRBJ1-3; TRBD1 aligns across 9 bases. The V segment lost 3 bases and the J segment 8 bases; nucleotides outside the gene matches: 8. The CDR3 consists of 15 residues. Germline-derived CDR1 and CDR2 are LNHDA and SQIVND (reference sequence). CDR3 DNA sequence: TGTGCCAGTAGTATTCCGGGACAGGGAGCGGACACCATATATTTT. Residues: CASSIPGQGADTIYF.

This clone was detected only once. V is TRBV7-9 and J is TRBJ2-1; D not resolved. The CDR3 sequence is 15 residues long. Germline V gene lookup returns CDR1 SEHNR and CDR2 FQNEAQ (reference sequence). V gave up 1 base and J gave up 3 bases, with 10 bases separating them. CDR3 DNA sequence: TGTGCCAGCAGCTTAGGCAGTGGCAGCTACAATGAGCAGTTCTTC. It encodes CASSLGSGSYNEQFF.

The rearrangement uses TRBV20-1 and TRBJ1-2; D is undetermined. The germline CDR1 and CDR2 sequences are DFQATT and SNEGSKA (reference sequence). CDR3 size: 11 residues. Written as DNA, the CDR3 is TGCAGCGGGCTTAAGAGGCGGGGCTACACCTTC. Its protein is CSGLKRRGYTF.

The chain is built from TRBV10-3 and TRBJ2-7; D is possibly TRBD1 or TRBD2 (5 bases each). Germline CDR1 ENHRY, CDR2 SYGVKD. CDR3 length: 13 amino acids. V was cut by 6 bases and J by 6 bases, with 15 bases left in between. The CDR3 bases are TGTGCCATCAGCCACGGGACCCCTATCGAGCAGTACTTC. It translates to CAISHGTPIEQYF.

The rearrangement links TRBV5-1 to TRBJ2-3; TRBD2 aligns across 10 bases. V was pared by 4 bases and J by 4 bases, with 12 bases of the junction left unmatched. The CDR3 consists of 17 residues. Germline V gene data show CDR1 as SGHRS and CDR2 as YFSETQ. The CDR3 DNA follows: TGCGCCAGCAGCCGACCCTTAGCGGGAGGCAGCCCAGATACGCAGTATTTT. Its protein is CASSRPLAGGSPDTQYF.

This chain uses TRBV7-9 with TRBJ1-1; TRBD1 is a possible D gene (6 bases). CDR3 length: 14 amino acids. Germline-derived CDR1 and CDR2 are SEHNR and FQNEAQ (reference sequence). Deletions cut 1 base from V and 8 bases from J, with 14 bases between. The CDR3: CASSLEGGSPEAFF. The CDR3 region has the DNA TGTGCCAGCAGCTTAGAGGGGGGATCCCCAGAAGCTTTCTTT.

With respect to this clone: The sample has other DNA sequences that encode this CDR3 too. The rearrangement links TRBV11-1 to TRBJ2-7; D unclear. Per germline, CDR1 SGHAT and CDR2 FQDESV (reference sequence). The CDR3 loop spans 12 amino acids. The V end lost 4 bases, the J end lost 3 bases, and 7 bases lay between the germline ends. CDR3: CASSSGLYEQYF. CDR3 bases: TGTGCCAGCAGCTCTGGGCTCTACGAGCAGTACTTC.

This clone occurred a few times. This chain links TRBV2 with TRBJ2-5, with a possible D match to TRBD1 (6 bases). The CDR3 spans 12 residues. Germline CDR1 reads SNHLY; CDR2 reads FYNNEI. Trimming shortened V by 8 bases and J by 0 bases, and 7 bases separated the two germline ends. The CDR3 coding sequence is TGTGCCAGCGGACAGTACCAAGAGACCCAGTACTTC. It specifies CASGQYQETQYF.

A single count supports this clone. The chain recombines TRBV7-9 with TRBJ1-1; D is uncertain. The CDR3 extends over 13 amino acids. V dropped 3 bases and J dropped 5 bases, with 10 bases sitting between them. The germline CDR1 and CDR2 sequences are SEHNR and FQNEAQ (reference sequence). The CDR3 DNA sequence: TGTGCCAGCAGCTTTATAGGGATAACTGAAGCTTTCTTT. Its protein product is CASSFIGITEAFF.

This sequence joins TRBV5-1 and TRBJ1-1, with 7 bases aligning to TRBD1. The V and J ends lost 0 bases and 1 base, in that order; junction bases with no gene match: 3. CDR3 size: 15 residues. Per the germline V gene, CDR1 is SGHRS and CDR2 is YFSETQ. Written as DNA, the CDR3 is TGCGCCAGCAGCTTGGCCCGACAGGGGAACACTGAAGCTTTCTTT. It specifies CASSLARQGNTEAFF.

The CDR3 coding sequence is TGTGCCAGCAGCGGGACCCACTCTGGGGCCAACGTCCTGACTTTC. This encodes CASSGTHSGANVLTF. V usage is TRBV28 and J usage is TRBJ2-6; D may match TRBD1 or TRBD2 (5 bases each). Germline V CDR1 and CDR2: MDHEN, SYDVKM. The CDR3 is 15 residues long. V was shortened by 6 bases and J by 0 bases, with 9 bases between the two germline ends.

The CDR3 DNA sequence: TGTGCCAGCAGCCTGGGGGGCACGAGCTCCTACAATGAGCAGTTCTTC. Translating it yields CASSLGGTSSYNEQFF. The genes are TRBV5-4 and TRBJ2-1; D may correspond to TRBD1 or TRBD2 (6 bases each). The CDR3 has 16 residues. Germline V CDR1 and CDR2: SGHNT, YYREEE (reference sequence). V lost 4 bases to trimming and J lost 0 bases, with 14 bases between them.

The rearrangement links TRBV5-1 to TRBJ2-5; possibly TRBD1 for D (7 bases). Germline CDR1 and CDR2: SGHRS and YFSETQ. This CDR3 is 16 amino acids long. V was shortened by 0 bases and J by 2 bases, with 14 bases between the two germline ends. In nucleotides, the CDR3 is TGCGCCAGCAGCTTGGGGTCAGGGGGGCAACAAGAGACCCAGTACTTC. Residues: CASSLGSGGQQETQYF.